This TCR beta chain was sequenced for a study of T cell changes during pregnancy in multiple sclerosis. Germline V lookup: CDR1 LGHNA, CDR2 YSLEER. The CDR3 loop spans 15 amino acids. With 4 bases clipped from V and 2 bases from J, the junction kept 4 bases outside the gene matches. Using immunoSEQ multiplex PCR, the repertoire was profiled, and TCRdb retains in-frame clones only, with some absent. This table holds 80,000 to 100,000 clones, 91% found once. Sequencing used peripheral blood, obtained after pregnancy. The sequence was obtained from a female donor in good health, enrolled as a control in a pregnancy study. This chain connects TRBV4-3 to TRBJ1-3; 8 bases agree with TRBD1. As DNA, the CDR3 is TGCGCCAGCAGCCCCGGACAGGGTACTGGAAACACCATATATTTT. It encodes CASSPGQGTGNTIYF.